This TCR beta chain stems from a study of blood T cell repertoires in COVID-19. The CDR3 has 14 residues. The junction had 1 base not matched to a gene; V was cut back by 2 bases and J by 3 bases. Germline CDR1 and CDR2: SGHRS and YFSETQ. Original processing notes: Scientists estimated how many nucleated cells there were by amplifying reference gene primers. Measured with immunoSEQ multiplex PCR; TCRdb has only the in-frame clones, and not every one. That table gives V, J and clone size, and the DNA gave D and trimming. The table shows around 210,000 clones, with around 89% occurring only once. Clinical histories supplied by participants themselves formed the basis of cohort assignment. Resolution of symptoms, clearance, or two negative PCRs was present in recovered Cohort 3 donors.

The sequence was obtained from a woman aged 18-29 years who had recovered from COVID-19. Sequenced sample: PBMCs or T cells enriched from blood (not recorded which). This chain uses TRBV5-1 with TRBJ1-2; 10 positions match TRBD1. The CDR3 spells CASSFGTGDYGYTF. CDR3 in DNA: TGCGCCAGCAGCTTCGGGACAGGGGACTATGGCTACACCTTC.